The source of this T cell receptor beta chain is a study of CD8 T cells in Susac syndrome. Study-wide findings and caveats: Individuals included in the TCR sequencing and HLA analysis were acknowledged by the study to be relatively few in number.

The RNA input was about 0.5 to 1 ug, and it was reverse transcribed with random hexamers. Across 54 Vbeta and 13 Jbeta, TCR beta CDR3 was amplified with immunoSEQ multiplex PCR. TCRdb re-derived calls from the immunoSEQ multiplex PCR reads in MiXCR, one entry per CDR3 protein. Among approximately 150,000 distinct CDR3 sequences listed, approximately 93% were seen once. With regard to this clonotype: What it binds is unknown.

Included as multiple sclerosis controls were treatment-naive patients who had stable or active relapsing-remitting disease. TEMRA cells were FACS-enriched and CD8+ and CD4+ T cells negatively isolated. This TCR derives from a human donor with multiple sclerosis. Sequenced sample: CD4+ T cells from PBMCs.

As DNA, the CDR3 is TGTGCCAGCAGCGCCCACCCCGTAGGCCGACGGAACACTGAAGCTTTCTTT. Its translation is CASSAHPVGRRNTEAFF. The chain is built from TRBV7-9 and TRBJ1-1; no clear D. The CDR3 has 17 residues. In germline, CDR1 is SEHNR, CDR2 FQNEAQ (reference sequence). Deletions cut 5 bases from V and 1 base from J, with 20 bases between.